This is a list of T cell receptor beta chains from one sample in a study of T-cell reconstitution after alpha-beta-depleted transplantation in children. One entry per CDR3 protein, called by TCRdb with MiXCR from the PCR reads. The sample has hundreds of thousands of distinct CDR3 sequences, 15% to 20% seen once; the top ten hold about 5%. Sequences were derived from PBMCs, mostly from graft donor cells, sampled 360 days after TCRalphabeta/CD19-depleted stem cell transplant. The receptors stem from a male patient aged 10 to 17 who had a stem cell transplant for acute lymphoblastic leukemia, so the T cells may come from the graft donor. The CDR3 runs from the conserved cysteine through the conserved F or W. A D gene is named only where the DNA matches it firmly. Rows may omit the clone size; those that give it use once, few, many or a size class.

.	TRBV20-1	.	TRBJ2-7	CSARGRELTYEQYF	TGCAGTGCTAGAGGACGGGAGCTAACCTACGAGCAGTACTTC
TRBD2	TRBV5-1	many	TRBJ2-1	CASSLAGGGLYNEQFF	TGCGCCAGCAGCTTAGCGGGAGGGGGGCTCTACAATGAGCAGTTCTTC
.	TRBV9	few	TRBJ1-1	CASSVGGDTEAFF	TGTGCCAGCAGCGTGGGGGGGGACACTGAAGCTTTCTTT
.	TRBV2	.	TRBJ2-5	CASSEAIFQETQYF	TGTGCCAGCAGTGAAGCCATATTCCAAGAGACCCAGTACTTC
.	TRBV14	.	TRBJ1-5	CASSRLLLQPQHF	TGTGCCAGCAGCCGCCTCTTACTTCAGCCCCAGCATTTT
TRBD1	TRBV6-5	.	TRBJ2-7	CASSYYSEDRGFYEQYF	TGTGCCAGCAGTTACTACTCCGAAGACAGGGGCTTCTACGAGCAGTACTTC
.	TRBV19	few	TRBJ1-5	CASSIVGAHQPQHF	TGTGCCAGTAGTATAGTAGGGGCCCATCAGCCCCAGCATTTT
.	TRBV20-1	.	TRBJ2-3	CSARGGSSDTQYF	TGCAGTGCTAGAGGAGGGAGCTCAGATACGCAGTATTTT
TRBD1	TRBV9	.	TRBJ2-7	CASSVGPILRDRSYEQYF	TGTGCCAGCAGCGTAGGCCCCATTCTCCGGGACAGATCCTACGAGCAGTACTTC
.	TRBV12-3/TRBV12-4	few	TRBJ2-5	CASSFPDVETQYF	TGTGCCAGCAGTTTTCCGGACGTAGAGACCCAGTACTTC
TRBD1	TRBV12-3/TRBV12-4	few	TRBJ2-5	CASSFSPFVRQGTQYF	TGTGCCAGCAGTTTTAGTCCTTTCGTGAGACAGGGGACCCAGTACTTC
TRBD1	TRBV24-1	few	TRBJ2-2	CATSDPAHRGDTGELFF	TGTGCCACCAGTGATCCGGCCCACAGGGGAGACACCGGGGAGCTGTTTTTT
TRBD1	TRBV13	.	TRBJ1-2	CASSFRTGGGAYGYTF	TGTGCCAGCAGCTTCCGGACAGGGGGTGGTGCGTATGGCTACACCTTC
.	TRBV10-3	.	TRBJ2-5	CAINKGATSETQYF	TGTGCCATCAATAAGGGAGCCACTTCCGAGACCCAGTACTTC
.	TRBV6-2/TRBV6-3	.	TRBJ2-3	CASSYGPGDTQYF	TGTGCCAGCAGTTATGGTCCTGGGGATACGCAGTATTTT
.	TRBV15	many	TRBJ2-7	CATSRDLGDSYEQYF	TGTGCCACCAGCAGAGATCTGGGAGACTCCTACGAGCAGTACTTC
TRBD2	TRBV29-1	many	TRBJ2-1	CSVASGRSDEQFF	TGCAGCGTTGCTAGCGGGAGGTCGGATGAGCAGTTCTTC